This section outlines one T cell receptor beta chain sequence together with its context. Its antigen is unidentified. The identical CDR3 is also encoded by other nucleotide sequences in the sample. This record belongs to a study of cytomegalovirus exposure and HLA in healthy donors. Whole-study findings and limits: A further, later analysis showed that HLA-associated TCR beta chains (compared with equally common others) were more clonally expanded.

PCR amplification relied on 60 Vbeta primers (plus 13 Jbeta primers). Measured with immunoSEQ multiplex PCR; TCRdb has only the in-frame clones, and not every one. The sample includes some 220,000 clones, roughly 85% of them seen just once. The specimen sequenced was PBMCs. The TCR was taken from a girl aged 2 to 10 in good health and CMV-seronegative.

The CDR3 protein is CASSLGQPYEQYF. In nucleotides, the CDR3 is TGTGCCAGCAGCCTAGGACAGCCCTACGAGCAGTACTTC. The chain combines TRBV7-2 with TRBJ2-7, with D perhaps matching TRBD1 (6 bases). The CDR3 has 13 amino acids. Looked up from germline, CDR1 is SGHTA and CDR2 is FQGNSA. With 5 bases removed from V and 2 bases from J, the gap between germline ends came to 10 bases.